These 9 T cell receptor beta chains share one sample of origin, sequenced in a study of blood T cell repertoires in COVID-19. Assay: immunoSEQ multiplex PCR; the TCRdb copy retains only in-frame clones and omits some. This table holds 150,000 to 200,000 clones, 70% to 90% found once. Sequenced sample: peripheral blood. Receptors were obtained from a woman aged 80 or older with acute or convalescent COVID-19.

The chain employs TRBV7-9 and TRBJ2-7; 11 nucleotides line up with TRBD1. Germline-derived CDR1 and CDR2 are SEHNR and FQNEAQ (reference sequence). Trimming cost V 5 bases and J 4 bases; bases outside gene matches: 7. This CDR3 comprises 15 residues. This CDR3 is CASSLRTGGGYEQYF. CDR3 coding DNA: TGTGCCAGCAGCCTCCGGACAGGGGGCGGGTACGAGCAGTACTTC.

The chain links TRBV7-9 to TRBJ2-5; D uncertain. The V gene lost 4 bases and the J gene lost 0 bases, with 12 bases spanning the gap. The length of the CDR3 is 15 residues. Looked up from germline, CDR1 is SEHNR and CDR2 is FQNEAQ (reference sequence). CDR3 in amino acids: CASSSNSAYQETQYF. Written as DNA, the CDR3 is TGTGCCAGCAGCTCAAACTCCGCCTACCAAGAGACCCAGTACTTC.

The rearrangement uses TRBV29-1 and TRBJ1-1; D not resolved. CDR3 length: 13 amino acids. Germline CDR1 is SQVTM and CDR2 is ANQGSEA. V was pared by 3 bases and J by 5 bases, with 13 bases between. This CDR3 is CSVDSLGGTEAFF. DNA of the CDR3: TGCAGCGTTGATTCCCTGGGAGGGACTGAAGCTTTCTTT.

This clone was observed a single time. The J gene is TRBJ2-4, the V gene TRBV29-1, with 7 bases identical to TRBD1. After removal of 4 bases from V and 2 bases from J, the junction contained 11 bases not matched to a gene. The CDR3 runs 16 residues. In germline, CDR1 is SQVTM, CDR2 ANQGSEA. The CDR3 DNA sequence: TGCAGCGTTGTTTCCCTGGCAGGGGGAACCAAAAACATTCAGTACTTC. This sequence encodes CSVVSLAGGTKNIQYF.

V gene TRBV6-5 combines with J gene TRBJ2-2; perhaps TRBD2 as D (6 bases). V was trimmed by 2 bases and J by 5 bases, leaving 15 bases between them. The CDR3 runs to 16 residues. CDR1 and CDR2 (germline): MNHEY, SVGAGI. The DNA for the CDR3 is TGTGCCAGCAGTTACCCAGGAGGGCTTGGAACCGGGGAGCTGTTTTTT. Amino acid sequence: CASSYPGGLGTGELFF.

V is TRBV7-2 and J is TRBJ1-1; TRBD1 is a possible D gene (6 bases). Germline V gene data show CDR1 as SGHTA and CDR2 as FQGNSA. The CDR3 spans 15 residues. Trimming left V 5 bases short and J 1 base short, with 14 bases between. The CDR3 sequence: CASSATGTKNTEAFF. The CDR3 bases are TGTGCCAGCAGCGCTACCGGGACAAAGAACACTGAAGCTTTCTTT.

This chain connects TRBV11-2 to TRBJ1-1; D may be TRBD1 (6 bases). The CDR3 runs to 13 residues. Between the trimmed V and J ends, which lost 10 bases and 3 bases, there was a span of 15 bases. The germline gives CDR1 SGHAT, CDR2 FQNNGV. DNA for the CDR3: TGTGCCACTAGGCGGGGGCCAGACACTGAAGCTTTCTTT. Protein: CATRRGPDTEAFF. The full variable domain, with the rest looked up from reference TRBV11-2 and TRBJ1-1, is EAGVAQSPRYKIIEKRQSVAFWCNPISGHATLYWYQQILGQGPKLLIQFQNNGVVDDSQLPKDRFSAERLKGVDSTLKIQPAKLEDSAVYLCATRRGPDTEAFFGQGTRLTVV.

This chain uses TRBV6-1 with TRBJ2-5; 10 bases are shared with TRBD2. The V gene's germline CDR1 is MNHNS and CDR2 SASEGT. This CDR3 is 16 amino acids long. The junction had 8 bases not matched to a gene; V was cut back by 3 bases and J by 4 bases. CDR3 amino acids: CASSDFGLAARETQYF. The CDR3 region has the DNA TGTGCCAGCAGTGATTTCGGACTAGCGGCCCGAGAGACCCAGTACTTC.

V is TRBV19 and J is TRBJ1-5; D remains ambiguous. CDR1 is LNHDA, CDR2 SQIVND, per germline (reference sequence). There are 17 residues in the CDR3. V lost 3 bases to trimming and J lost 6 bases, with 21 bases between them. CDR3 sequence: CASSMMHGGARSQPQHF. The CDR3 coding sequence is TGTGCCAGTAGTATGATGCATGGCGGTGCGAGATCTCAGCCCCAGCATTTT.